Following are 26 T cell receptor beta chains from one sample sequenced in a study of cytomegalovirus exposure and HLA in healthy donors. Both 60 Vbeta primers and 13 Jbeta primers went into the PCR. The assay was immunoSEQ multiplex PCR, and TCRdb's table has in-frame clones only and misses some. Of about 40,000 clones listed, 55% to 75% were seen once; the top ten hold around 13%. Sequencing was done on a sample of PBMCs. All receptors derive from a man aged 55 to 69 in good health and CMV-seropositive.

V gene TRBV5-4 combines with J gene TRBJ2-2; TRBD1 might be the D (6 bases). CDR1 is SGHNT, CDR2 YYREEE, per germline (reference sequence). Trimming left V 2 bases short and J 6 bases short, with 14 bases between. The CDR3 is 15 amino acids. CDR3: CASSFTTGPAGELFF. CDR3 DNA sequence: TGTGCCAGCAGCTTTACTACAGGGCCTGCCGGGGAGCTGTTTTTT.

J is TRBJ1-1 and V is TRBV27; unclear D gene. The CDR3 spans 13 residues. V lost 3 bases and J lost 7, with 12 bases in between. Germline V gene sequence: CDR1 MNHEY, CDR2 SMNVEV (reference sequence). CDR3 bases: TGTGCCAGCAGTTTGGGCACGAACGTTGAAGCTTTCTTT. It specifies CASSLGTNVEAFF.

Only a few counts were recorded for this clone. The chain joins TRBV7-9 to TRBJ2-5, with D tentatively TRBD2 (6 bases). The CDR3 is 13 residues long. The V gene's germline CDR1 is SEHNR and CDR2 FQNEAQ (reference sequence). Trimming took off 5 bases at V and 5 bases at J, with 12 bases between the two ends. The CDR3 is CASSPTAGETQYF. The CDR3 region has the DNA TGTGCCAGCAGCCCGACTGCGGGGGAGACCCAGTACTTC.

This clone turned up a few times. The V gene is TRBV5-1, the J gene TRBJ2-7; D not resolved. V gave up 4 bases and J gave up 6 bases, with 11 bases separating them. The CDR3 runs 12 residues. CDR1 is SGHRS, CDR2 YFSETQ, per germline. CDR3 loop: CASSPSRIEQYF. The DNA of the CDR3 is TGCGCCAGCAGCCCGAGCAGGATCGAGCAGTACTTC.

In regard to this clone: This probably arose from a read error, given a far larger clone one base away. This sample also contains other DNA sequences that code for the same CDR3. The genes are TRBV29-1 and TRBJ2-1; weak D call: TRBD2 (6 bases). The CDR3 runs to 15 residues. With 3 bases removed from V and 0 bases from J, the gap between germline ends came to 12 bases. Germline V gives CDR1 SQVTM, CDR2 ANQGSEA. The CDR3 DNA reads as TGCAGCGTTGAGGGAGGTCAGAGCTCCTACAATGAGCAGTTCTTC. Amino acids: CSVEGGQSSYNEQFF.

The CDR3 DNA sequence: TGTGCCAGCAGCCCGCTTAGCGGCAGCTCCTACGAGCAGTACTTC. Protein product: CASSPLSGSSYEQYF. J is TRBJ2-7 and V is TRBV14, with D tentatively TRBD2 (6 bases). The germline V and J ends were trimmed by 4 bases and 0 bases, with 13 bases remaining between them. Germline V gene sequence: CDR1 SGHDN, CDR2 FVKESK. The CDR3 is made up of 15 amino acids.

The chain recombines TRBV9 with TRBJ1-2; D unresolved. Germline CDR1 reads SGDLS; CDR2 reads YYNGEE. Trimming shortened V by 2 bases and J by 4 bases, and 15 bases separated the two germline ends. The CDR3 extends over 15 amino acids. The CDR3 DNA follows: TGTGCCAGCAGCGTTGGGCAGGCGACGCTCTATGGCTACACCTTC. Its translation: CASSVGQATLYGYTF.

This chain links TRBV29-1 with TRBJ2-1; D ambiguous. This CDR3 spans 14 amino acids. Germline V gene sequence: CDR1 SQVTM, CDR2 ANQGSEA. V was shortened by 7 bases and J by 5 bases, with 18 bases between the two germline ends. The CDR3 protein is CSAHPQALNNEQFF. DNA of the CDR3: TGCAGCGCTCACCCGCAGGCGCTAAACAATGAGCAGTTCTTC.

This chain uses TRBV27 with TRBJ2-7, with D possibly matching TRBD2 (6 bases). The CDR3 consists of 15 residues. V lost 3 bases to trimming and J lost 4 bases, with 16 bases between them. Germline CDR1 MNHEY, CDR2 SMNVEV (reference sequence). CDR3 sequence: CASSLDSGGFYEQYF. As DNA, the CDR3 is TGTGCCAGCAGTTTGGATTCTGGGGGGTTTTACGAGCAGTACTTC.

This clone turned up a few times. V is TRBV5-5 and J is TRBJ1-1, with D tentatively TRBD1 (5 bases). V was pared by 0 bases and J by 3 bases, with 12 bases between. Germline-derived CDR1 and CDR2 are SGHKS and YYEKEE (reference sequence). This CDR3 is built from 15 residues. The CDR3 coding sequence is TGTGCCAGCAGCTTGGTGCCAGGGAGGGACACTGAAGCTTTCTTT. It encodes CASSLVPGRDTEAFF.

V is TRBV6-5 and J is TRBJ1-3, with D maybe TRBD1 (6 bases). Germline V lookup: CDR1 MNHEY, CDR2 SVGAGI. CDR3 length equals 15 residues. Trimming removed 5 bases from V and 4 bases from J, with 15 bases in between. The CDR3 nucleotides read TGTGCCAGCAGTATGGGGACAACTGCAGGAAACACCATATATTTT. Translation gives CASSMGTTAGNTIYF.

The rearrangement uses TRBV13 and TRBJ2-2; TRBD2 aligns across 7 bases. The CDR3 length is 17 residues. The trim removed 6 bases at V and 1 base at J, leaving 11 bases unmatched. The germline V gene has CDR1 PRHDT and CDR2 FYEKMQ (reference sequence). The CDR3, as DNA: TGTGCCAGCAGTTCCTCAACTAGCGTAGTGAACACCGGGGAGCTGTTTTTT. Amino acid sequence: CASSSSTSVVNTGELFF.

The V call is TRBV28, the J call TRBJ1-1, with 8 bases matching TRBD1. The CDR3 is made up of 15 amino acids. The germline gives CDR1 MDHEN, CDR2 SYDVKM. The V gene end was trimmed by 5 bases and the J gene end by 4 bases; junction bases not matched to a gene: 9. The CDR3 bases are TGTGCCAGCAGTCCGACATCCGACAGGGGCACTGAAGCTTTCTTT. It translates to CASSPTSDRGTEAFF. The full variable domain, in which reference TRBV28 and TRBJ1-1 provide the parts outside the CDR3, is DVKVTQSSRYLVKRTGEKVFLECVQDMDHENMFWYRQDPGLGLRLIYFSYDVKMKEKGDIPEGYSVSREKKERFSLILESASTNQTSMYLCASSPTSDRGTEAFFGQGTRLTVV.

This clone is a singleton in its sample. The V gene is TRBV6-5, the J gene TRBJ2-2; maybe TRBD1 (6 bases). This CDR3 contains 15 residues. Germline-derived CDR1 and CDR2 are MNHEY and SVGAGI. Trimming pared 8 bases from V and 2 bases from J, leaving 15 bases between. Here the CDR3 DNA reads TGTGCCAGCCGAGGGCAGGGGAGTAACACCGGGGAGCTGTTTTTT. Residues: CASRGQGSNTGELFF.

The rearrangement links TRBV5-1 to TRBJ2-1, with 7 bases fitting TRBD2. The junction had 5 bases not matched to a gene; V was cut back by 0 bases and J by 5 bases. Germline loops: CDR1 SGHRS, CDR2 YFSETQ. This CDR3 comprises 15 residues. The CDR3 DNA reads TGCGCCAGCAGCTTGGGCGGGAGTAGTAACAATGAGCAGTTCTTC. Translated: CASSLGGSSNNEQFF.

The V gene is TRBV5-4, the J gene TRBJ2-7, with D perhaps matching TRBD2 (6 bases). The V gene lost 3 bases and the J gene lost 2 bases, with 18 bases spanning the gap. Germline-derived CDR1 and CDR2 are SGHNT and YYREEE (reference sequence). The CDR3 consists of 16 residues. The DNA for the CDR3 is TGTGCCAGCAGCTCCCAGACCAGCGGGCCACCCTACGAGCAGTACTTC. Translated, it gives CASSSQTSGPPYEQYF.

The rearrangement links TRBV27 to TRBJ2-7, with a weak D call TRBD2 (6 bases). V was clipped by 3 bases and J by 3 bases, with 12 bases between them. Germline CDR1 reads MNHEY; CDR2 reads SMNVEV (reference sequence). The CDR3 spans 14 residues. The CDR3 reads CASSFGGRIYEQYF. As DNA, the CDR3 is TGTGCCAGCAGTTTTGGTGGGAGGATCTACGAGCAGTACTTC.

V and J are TRBV7-9 and TRBJ2-7, with 10 bases that match TRBD2. Trimming at V came to 8 bases and at J to 4 bases, leaving 8 bases not matched to a gene. CDR1 and CDR2 from the germline V gene are SEHNR and FQNEAQ (reference sequence). This CDR3 region has 14 residues. In nucleotides, the CDR3 is TGTGCCAGCGGACTAGCGGTCGGCAGTTACGAGCAGTACTTC. Translated: CASGLAVGSYEQYF.

This clone was observed once. This chain links TRBV5-1 with TRBJ2-2, with a weak D call TRBD2 (6 bases). The CDR3 covers 15 residues. The germline V gene encodes CDR1 SGHRS and CDR2 YFSETQ. Trimming took off 0 bases at V and 3 bases at J, with 9 bases between the two ends. Here the CDR3 reads CASSLDGSDTGELFF. CDR3 nucleotides: TGCGCCAGCAGCTTGGACGGGAGCGACACCGGGGAGCTGTTTTTT.

The count of this clone is one. V gene TRBV5-6 combines with J gene TRBJ1-1; 7 bases align to TRBD1. The CDR3 runs 17 residues. Germline CDR1 is SGHDT and CDR2 is YYEEEE. Trimming took 6 bases from V and 3 from J; bases not matched to a gene: 17. The DNA of the CDR3 is TGTGCCAGCACTCCTGGCAAGAGGGGGCGCGGCGACACTGAAGCTTTCTTT. It codes for CASTPGKRGRGDTEAFF.

The chain uses TRBV5-1 and TRBJ2-5; D may be TRBD2 (5 bases). Germline V CDR1 and CDR2: SGHRS, YFSETQ. The CDR3 covers 17 residues. The V gene lost 4 bases and the J gene lost 2 bases, with 21 bases spanning the gap. CDR3 DNA: TGCGCCAGCAGCCCGAGTTTCGATGGACTGCCGCAAGAGACCCAGTACTTC. This sequence encodes CASSPSFDGLPQETQYF.

This chain joins TRBV19 and TRBJ2-7; 12 bases map to TRBD2. Germline V CDR1 and CDR2: LNHDA, SQIVND (reference sequence). The CDR3 length is 16 residues. After removal of 3 bases from V and 6 bases from J, the junction contained 9 bases not matched to a gene. CDR3: CASSIGLAGGQIEQYF. Here the CDR3 DNA reads TGTGCCAGTAGTATTGGTCTAGCGGGAGGGCAGATCGAGCAGTACTTC.

CDR3 nucleotide sequence: TGTGCCAGCAGCTTGGGACTAGCGGGAGGTGGAGAGGGATACAATGAGCAGTTCTTC. Translated: CASSLGLAGGGEGYNEQFF. The rearrangement uses TRBV7-6 and TRBJ2-1, with 15 bases that match TRBD2. The CDR3 extends over 19 amino acids. Germline loops: CDR1 SGHVS, CDR2 FNYEAQ. V was clipped by 3 bases and J by 4 bases; unmatched bases: 10.

This clone was detected a few times. The chain links TRBV18 to TRBJ2-1; TRBD1 is a possible D gene (6 bases). V gave up 1 base and J gave up 7 bases, with 14 bases separating them. The CDR3 totals 15 residues. Germline loops: CDR1 KGHSH, CDR2 LQKENI. CDR3 loop: CASSPQTGSMNEQFF. CDR3 sequence (DNA): TGTGCCAGCTCACCACAGACAGGCTCGATGAATGAGCAGTTCTTC. Supplemented by reference TRBV18 and TRBJ2-1, the full variable domain reads NAGVMQNPRHLVRRRGQEARLRCSPMKGHSHVYWYRQLPEEGLKFMVYLQKENIIDESGMPKERFSAEFPKEGPSILRIQQVVRGDSAAYFCASSPQTGSMNEQFFGPGTRLTVL.

This clone turned up a few times. The chain carries TRBV28 and TRBJ2-7; TRBD2 is a possible D gene (5 bases). The CDR3 length is 13 residues. V lost 6 bases, J lost 7 bases, and 16 bases lay in between. From germline, CDR1 is MDHEN and CDR2 SYDVKM. The CDR3 nucleotides are TGTGCCAGCAGCGGACTTTCCTTGGGGGAGCAGTACTTC. Protein product: CASSGLSLGEQYF.

The chain combines TRBV9 with TRBJ2-5, with TRBD2 matching over 7 bases. The germline V gene encodes CDR1 SGDLS and CDR2 YYNGEE. The CDR3 has 16 amino acids. J gave up 2 bases and V 0 bases, and 7 bases lay outside the gene matches. CDR3 loop: CASSVGDSGQQETQYF. The CDR3 DNA is TGTGCCAGCAGCGTAGGCGATAGCGGGCAGCAAGAGACCCAGTACTTC.